A single sample is the source of the 24 T cell receptor beta chains below, sequenced in a study of vaccination and CD4 T cells after COVID-19. Once obtained from cultured CD4+ T cells, the DNA was sequenced using the Oncomine TCR Beta short-read assay. TCRdb reprocessed the PCR reads with MiXCR, giving one entry per CDR3 protein. The table records under 6,500 distinct CDR3 sequences, about 77% of them present only once. Treatment here: roughly 11-day PBMC culture with coronavirus spike peptide pools or control peptides (ViraFEST assay). No cognate antigen is known for these TCRs. The sample consisted of CD4+ T cells from blood, cultured in vitro. The receptors come from a human donor who had recovered from COVID-19.

V usage is TRBV11-2 and J usage is TRBJ2-2, with no clear D. Trimming removed 5 bases at V and 8 bases at J, with 12 bases between. The CDR3 runs 13 residues. CDR1 and CDR2 (germline): SGHAT, FQNNGV. CDR3 residues: CASSPLSVGELFF. CDR3 DNA: TGTGCCAGCAGCCCCTTAAGCGTAGGGGAGCTGTTTTTT.

The V and J genes are TRBV2 and TRBJ2-2; D perhaps matches TRBD2 (6 bases). Germline V gene lookup returns CDR1 SNHLY and CDR2 FYNNEI. The V and J ends lost 6 bases and 1 base respectively, with 9 bases between them. The CDR3 is made up of 14 amino acids. The CDR3 sequence: CASRLAGNTGELFF. Written as DNA, the CDR3 is TGTGCCAGCAGACTAGCAGGGAACACCGGGGAGCTGTTTTTT.

The V gene is TRBV18, the J gene TRBJ1-2, with D perhaps matching TRBD1 (6 bases). V was pared by 2 bases and J by 8 bases, with 9 bases between. The CDR3 loop spans 12 amino acids. CDR1 KGHSH and CDR2 LQKENI come from the germline V gene. CDR3 residues: CASSPDRWGYTF. Written as DNA, the CDR3 is TGTGCCAGCTCACCAGACAGGTGGGGCTACACCTTC.

J is TRBJ2-5 and V is TRBV6-1; 7 bases are shared with TRBD2. This CDR3 comprises 13 residues. J was trimmed by 5 bases and V by 6 bases; bases with no gene match: 6. Germline values: CDR1 MNHNS, CDR2 SASEGT. The CDR3: CASRVTSRETQYF. In DNA, the CDR3 is TGTGCCAGCAGGGTGACTAGCCGGGAGACCCAGTACTTC.

The chain has TRBV20-1 and TRBJ2-7; 8 bases match TRBD1. The J segment lost 4 bases and the V segment lost 5 bases, leaving 19 bases of the junction unmatched. The germline V gene has CDR1 DFQATT and CDR2 SNEGSKA (reference sequence). This CDR3 spans 17 amino acids. The chain's CDR3 is CSALRPATGASPYEQYF. The CDR3 DNA is TGCAGTGCTCTGCGACCCGCGACAGGGGCTTCCCCGTACGAGCAGTACTTC.

The chain has TRBV2 and TRBJ1-2; no reliable D call. Germline lookup yields CDR1 SNHLY and CDR2 FYNNEI. Trimming removed 4 bases from V and 2 bases from J, with 8 bases in between. CDR3 length: 13 residues. CDR3 bases: TGTGCCAGCAGTGGGGCAGCAAACTATGGCTACACCTTC. Its translation: CASSGAANYGYTF.

This clonotype was counted only a few times. The chain carries TRBV4-2 and TRBJ1-6; D ambiguous. This CDR3 is 14 amino acids long. The V gene lost 1 base and the J gene lost 4 bases, with 5 bases spanning the gap. Germline assignment: CDR1 LGHNA and CDR2 YNFKEQ. The CDR3 region has the DNA TGTGCCAGCAGCCAAGGGAATTATAATTCACCCCTCCACTTT. Protein sequence: CASSQGNYNSPLHF.

The gene calls are TRBV6-1 and TRBJ2-5; 11 bases agree with TRBD2. The V gene end was trimmed by 6 bases and the J gene end by 4 bases; junction bases not matched to a gene: 7. CDR1 is MNHNS and CDR2 is SASEGT in the germline V gene. CDR3 length equals 15 residues. The CDR3 region has the DNA TGTGCCAGCAGACGCACTAGCGGGGGAGGAGAGACCCAGTACTTC. Translated, it gives CASRRTSGGGETQYF.

This clonotype was counted between two and nine times. The chain combines TRBV7-2 with TRBJ2-5; D not resolved. V was clipped by 2 bases and J by 0 bases, with 10 bases between them. The V gene's germline CDR1 is SGHTA and CDR2 FQGNSA. The CDR3 has 15 amino acids. The DNA for the CDR3 is TGTGCCAGCAGCTTATCGTTAGGAGACCAAGAGACCCAGTACTTC. This encodes CASSLSLGDQETQYF.

The gene calls are TRBV20-1 and TRBJ2-4, with D possibly TRBD1 on 6 matching bases. The CDR3 loop spans 14 amino acids. Germline values: CDR1 DFQATT, CDR2 SNEGSKA (reference sequence). V was pared by 0 bases and J by 1 base, with 7 bases between. The CDR3, as DNA: TGCAGTGCTAGAGATCAGGGGGCCAAAAACATTCAGTACTTC. This sequence encodes CSARDQGAKNIQYF.

The V call is TRBV6-4, the J call TRBJ2-3; D is uncertain. V lost 3 bases and J 0 bases, leaving 10 bases between the germline ends. CDR1 is MRHNA, CDR2 SNTAGT, per germline. The CDR3 spans 15 residues. CDR3 protein: CASSEWAGSTDTQYF. The CDR3 coding sequence is TGTGCCAGCAGTGAGTGGGCAGGTAGCACAGATACGCAGTATTTT.

The chain joins TRBV7-2 to TRBJ2-3, with 8 bases that match TRBD2. V gave up 7 bases and J gave up 4 bases; unmatched junction bases: 19. The germline CDR1 and CDR2 sequences are SGHTA and FQGNSA. This CDR3 is built from 18 residues. CDR3 DNA sequence: TGTGCCAGCACCCTTAGGTCTGGAGCGGGAGTAGGTGCAGATACGCAGTATTTT. Translated: CASTLRSGAGVGADTQYF.

This rearrangement joins TRBV20-1 to TRBJ1-5; tentative D call: TRBD1 (5 bases). V dropped 2 bases and J dropped 6 bases, with 14 bases sitting between them. The CDR3 has 14 residues. Germline V CDR1 and CDR2: DFQATT, SNEGSKA (reference sequence). This CDR3 is CSARWDRGRQPQHF. CDR3 coding DNA: TGCAGTGCTAGATGGGACCGGGGTCGTCAGCCCCAGCATTTT.

The rearrangement uses TRBV4-1 and TRBJ1-5; the D is unclear. This CDR3 has 15 residues. V was cut by 0 bases and J by 7 bases, with 13 bases left in between. Germline assignment: CDR1 MGHRA and CDR2 YSYEKL. The CDR3 reads CASSQDVLPGQPQHF. CDR3 sequence (DNA): TGCGCCAGCAGCCAAGATGTCCTCCCGGGACAGCCCCAGCATTTT.

This chain uses TRBV20-1 with TRBJ2-5; 9 positions match TRBD1. V was pared by 6 bases and J by 4 bases, with 9 bases of the junction left unmatched. The CDR3 is made up of 14 amino acids. Germline-derived CDR1 and CDR2 are DFQATT and SNEGSKA (reference sequence). The CDR3: CSALKPGQGETQYF. The CDR3 region has the DNA TGCAGTGCACTCAAACCGGGACAGGGAGAGACCCAGTACTTC.

The rearrangement joins TRBV20-1 to TRBJ2-3; no clear D gene. Trimming removed 1 base at V and 3 bases at J, with 11 bases between. Germline V CDR1 and CDR2: DFQATT, SNEGSKA (reference sequence). CDR3 size: 14 residues. CDR3 protein: CSARVSSVTDTQYF. The CDR3 region has the DNA TGCAGTGCTAGAGTCAGTTCTGTAACAGATACGCAGTATTTT.

This clonotype has a single count. The genes are TRBV12-3 or TRBV12-4 and TRBJ2-7; the D gene is possibly TRBD2 (6 bases). The CDR3 has 14 amino acids. V dropped 5 bases and J dropped 2 bases, with 13 bases sitting between them. CDR3 in DNA: TGTGCCAGCAGTCCTAGCGTTCCACCCTACGAGCAGTACTTC. This sequence encodes CASSPSVPPYEQYF.

The chain is built from TRBV19 and TRBJ1-2; D is possibly TRBD1 (5 bases). The CDR3 length is 15 residues. Germline CDR1 LNHDA, CDR2 SQIVND (reference sequence). V was shortened by 5 bases and J by 1 base, with 14 bases between the two germline ends. The DNA for the CDR3 is TGTGCCAGTAGTCAGGGCATAAAACGTAACTATGGCTACACCTTC. Amino acids: CASSQGIKRNYGYTF.

By share of the sample, this clonotype is medium-sized (0.01 to 0.1%). The J gene is TRBJ2-5, the V gene TRBV20-1; D not certain. Per the germline V gene, CDR1 is DFQATT and CDR2 is SNEGSKA (reference sequence). The CDR3 has 14 amino acids. V gave up 0 bases and J gave up 1 base, with 9 bases separating them. This CDR3 reads CSARDWSVQETQYF. CDR3 bases: TGCAGTGCTAGAGATTGGAGCGTCCAAGAGACCCAGTACTTC.

This chain connects TRBV2 to TRBJ1-1; TRBD1 agrees at 7 bases. The CDR3 is 13 amino acids. CDR1 is SNHLY, CDR2 FYNNEI, per germline. J gave up 6 bases and V 5 bases, and 6 bases lay outside the gene matches. CDR3 in DNA: TGTGCCAGCAGTCCGGGACAGAGTGCTGAAGCTTTCTTT. Encoded protein: CASSPGQSAEAFF.

Judged by abundance, this clonotype is large. The chain couples TRBV7-2 to TRBJ1-5; weak D call: TRBD1 (5 bases). V was pared by 4 bases and J by 7 bases, with 11 bases between. Germline V gene lookup returns CDR1 SGHTA and CDR2 FQGNSA. This CDR3 contains 13 residues. DNA of the CDR3: TGTGCCAGCAGCTCAAGGGGAGAGCAGCCCCAGCATTTT. Its translation: CASSSRGEQPQHF.

The J gene is TRBJ1-1, the V gene TRBV6-5; unclear D gene. Trimming removed 0 bases at V and 1 base at J, with 3 bases between. Germline V CDR1 and CDR2: MNHEY, SVGAGI. This CDR3 is built from 13 residues. DNA of the CDR3: TGTGCCAGCAGTTACTCCCAGAACACTGAAGCTTTCTTT. Amino acids: CASSYSQNTEAFF.

The chain combines TRBV6-5 with TRBJ1-2; D is possibly TRBD1 (5 bases). Germline V gene sequence: CDR1 MNHEY, CDR2 SVGAGI. V was shortened by 2 bases and J by 5 bases, with 9 bases between the two germline ends. The CDR3 has 13 amino acids. This CDR3 reads CASSYDRRYGYTF. DNA for the CDR3: TGTGCCAGCAGTTACGACAGAAGATATGGCTACACCTTC.

There are a few counts of this clonotype. This chain links TRBV20-1 with TRBJ2-7; 8 positions agree with TRBD2. Germline CDR1 reads DFQATT; CDR2 reads SNEGSKA (reference sequence). The length of the CDR3 is 15 residues. Trimming took 2 bases from V and 3 from J; bases not matched to a gene: 9. The CDR3 DNA sequence: TGCAGTGCTAGACTTCCGGGACTAGATCTCTACGAGCAGTACTTC. Its translation: CSARLPGLDLYEQYF.